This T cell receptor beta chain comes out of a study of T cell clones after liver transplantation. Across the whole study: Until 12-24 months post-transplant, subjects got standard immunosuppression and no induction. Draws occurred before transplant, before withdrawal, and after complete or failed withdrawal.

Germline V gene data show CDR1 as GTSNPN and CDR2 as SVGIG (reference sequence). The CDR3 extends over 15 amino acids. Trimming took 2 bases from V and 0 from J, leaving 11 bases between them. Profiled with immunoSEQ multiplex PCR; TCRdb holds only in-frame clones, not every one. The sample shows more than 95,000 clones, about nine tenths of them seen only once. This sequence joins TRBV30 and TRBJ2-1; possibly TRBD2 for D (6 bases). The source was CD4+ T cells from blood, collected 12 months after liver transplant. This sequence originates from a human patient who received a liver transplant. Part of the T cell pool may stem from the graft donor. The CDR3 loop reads CAWSILALSYNEQFF. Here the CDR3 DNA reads TGTGCCTGGAGTATCCTAGCGCTCTCCTACAATGAGCAGTTCTTC. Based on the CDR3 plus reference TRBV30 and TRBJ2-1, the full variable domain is SQTIHQWPATLVQPVGSPLSLECTVEGTSNPNLYWYRQAAGRGLQLLFYSVGIGQISSEVPQNLSASRPQDRQFILSSKKLLLSDSGFYLCAWSILALSYNEQFFGPGTRLTVL.